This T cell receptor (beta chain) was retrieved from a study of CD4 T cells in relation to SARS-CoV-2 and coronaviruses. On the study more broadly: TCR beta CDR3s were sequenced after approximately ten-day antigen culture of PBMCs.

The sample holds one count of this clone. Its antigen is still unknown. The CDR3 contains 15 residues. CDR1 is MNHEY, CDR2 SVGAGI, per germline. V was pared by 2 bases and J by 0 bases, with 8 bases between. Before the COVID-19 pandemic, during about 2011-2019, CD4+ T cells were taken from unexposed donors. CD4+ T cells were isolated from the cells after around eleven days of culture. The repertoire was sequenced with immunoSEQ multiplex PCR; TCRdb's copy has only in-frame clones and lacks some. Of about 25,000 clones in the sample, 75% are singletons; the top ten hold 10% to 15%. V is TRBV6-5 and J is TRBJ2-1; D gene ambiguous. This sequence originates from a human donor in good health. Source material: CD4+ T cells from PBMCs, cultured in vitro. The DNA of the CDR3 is TGTGCCAGCAGTTACGGGTCTCTCTCCTACAATGAGCAGTTCTTC. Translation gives CASSYGSLSYNEQFF.